The 28 T cell receptor beta chains reported below all come from one sample, sequenced in a study of blood T cell repertoires in COVID-19. TCRdb's copy holds only in-frame clones and misses some; the assay was immunoSEQ multiplex PCR. The top ten hold 1.5% to 2% of the sample, which has approximately 280,000 clones, around 92% seen once. The sequencing input was PBMCs or T cells enriched from blood (not recorded which). All receptors derive from a woman aged 55-69 years who had recovered from COVID-19.

The chain employs TRBV12-3 or TRBV12-4 and TRBJ2-3, with a possible D match to TRBD2 (5 bases). The V gene lost 5 bases and the J gene lost 6 bases, with 12 bases spanning the gap. The CDR3 extends over 13 amino acids. DNA of the CDR3: TGTGCCAGCAGTCCCCCCCCGGGGGATACGCAGTATTTT. Translated: CASSPPPGDTQYF.

CDR3 loop: CASSQGQGNTIYF. The CDR3 DNA follows: TGTGCCAGCAGCCAGGGACAGGGAAACACCATATATTTT. J is TRBJ1-3 and V is TRBV2; 7 bases match TRBD1. This CDR3 is 13 amino acids long. Germline CDR1 SNHLY, CDR2 FYNNEI. V lost 6 bases to trimming and J lost 4 bases; unmatched junction nucleotides: 3.

This chain uses TRBV30 with TRBJ2-3, with 8 positions matching TRBD1. The CDR3 consists of 15 residues. The germline gives CDR1 GTSNPN, CDR2 SVGIG (reference sequence). The J segment lost 4 bases and the V segment lost 6 bases, leaving 12 bases of the junction unmatched. The CDR3, as DNA: TGTGCCTGTGCTCGGGACAGGAACAGTCCAGATACGCAGTATTTT. Its protein is CACARDRNSPDTQYF.

This chain connects TRBV28 to TRBJ2-5, with TRBD1 identical over 9 bases. This CDR3 comprises 14 residues. Germline loops: CDR1 MDHEN, CDR2 SYDVKM. Trimming at V came to 6 bases and at J to 7 bases, leaving 9 bases not matched to a gene. This CDR3 is CASRGQGTEGTQYF. The CDR3, as DNA: TGTGCCAGCAGAGGACAGGGGACCGAGGGGACCCAGTACTTC.

This chain joins TRBV4-1 and TRBJ1-2, with D possibly being TRBD1 (5 bases). This CDR3 has 14 amino acids. Trimming cost V 4 bases and J 5 bases, with 14 bases left between them. From germline, CDR1 is MGHRA and CDR2 YSYEKL. In DNA form, the CDR3 reads TGCGCCAGCAGCCGCGACGGCGGGGGATATGGCTACACCTTC. Protein: CASSRDGGGYGYTF.

The V gene is TRBV28, the J gene TRBJ1-4, with no clear D. The CDR3 is made up of 15 amino acids. V lost 3 bases and J 4 bases, leaving 12 bases between the germline ends. Germline assignment: CDR1 MDHEN and CDR2 SYDVKM. The CDR3 sequence is CASSLPRGLNEKLFF. CDR3 nucleotide sequence: TGTGCCAGCAGTTTGCCTCGAGGCCTTAATGAAAAACTGTTTTTT.

CDR3 DNA: TGTGCCCTTTCTGATACTCTTAGCGGGAGTGGAGATACGCAGTATTTT. As protein: CALSDTLSGSGDTQYF. This chain uses TRBV30 with TRBJ2-3, with TRBD2 matching 9 bases. In germline, CDR1 is GTSNPN, CDR2 SVGIG (reference sequence). The CDR3 contains 16 residues. With 8 bases clipped from V and 5 bases from J, the junction kept 17 bases outside the gene matches.

This chain links TRBV5-4 with TRBJ2-3; maybe TRBD2 (6 bases). V lost 1 base, J lost 4 bases, and 13 bases lay in between. Per germline, CDR1 SGHNT and CDR2 YYREEE (reference sequence). This CDR3 region has 15 residues. CDR3 DNA sequence: TGTGCCAGCAGCTTGCCGTCTAGCGATTCAGATACGCAGTATTTT. It encodes CASSLPSSDSDTQYF.

This rearrangement joins TRBV9 to TRBJ2-5; D unresolved. Trimming left V 3 bases short and J 7 bases short, with 16 bases between. This CDR3 comprises 14 residues. The V gene's germline CDR1 is SGDLS and CDR2 YYNGEE. Here the CDR3 reads CASSAVGRPGTQYF. CDR3 in DNA: TGTGCCAGCAGCGCCGTGGGCCGGCCAGGGACCCAGTACTTC.

The V call is TRBV5-1, the J call TRBJ1-5, with a weak D call TRBD1 (5 bases). This CDR3 contains 16 residues. Germline-derived CDR1 and CDR2 are SGHRS and YFSETQ. Trimming stripped 0 bases from V and 4 bases from J, with 14 bases between. CDR3 protein: CASSLEGSGPNQPQHF. CDR3 DNA sequence: TGCGCCAGCAGCTTGGAGGGGTCGGGCCCGAATCAGCCCCAGCATTTT.

V and J are TRBV6-5 and TRBJ2-7; TRBD1 agrees at 8 bases. This CDR3 region has 14 residues. With 7 bases clipped from V and 2 bases from J, the junction kept 7 bases outside the gene matches. Per the germline V gene, CDR1 is MNHEY and CDR2 is SVGAGI. Written as DNA, the CDR3 is TGTGCCAGCACCAAGGACAGGGACGCCTACGAGCAGTACTTC. Protein product: CASTKDRDAYEQYF.

This sequence joins TRBV5-1 and TRBJ1-6; D uncertain. Trimming took 0 bases from V and 9 from J, leaving 7 bases between them. This CDR3 contains 13 residues. Looked up from germline, CDR1 is SGHRS and CDR2 is YFSETQ. CDR3 residues: CASSLVIGSPLHF. Here the CDR3 DNA reads TGCGCCAGCAGCTTGGTCATCGGTTCACCCCTCCACTTT.

The chain combines TRBV5-1 with TRBJ1-1, with D perhaps TRBD1 (6 bases). The ends were cut back, 1 base at V and 0 bases at J, with 16 bases in the middle. This CDR3 is built from 17 residues. Germline lookup yields CDR1 SGHRS and CDR2 YFSETQ. CDR3 sequence reads: CASSLSGVPILNTEAFF. The CDR3 nucleotides are TGCGCCAGCAGCTTGTCAGGGGTGCCCATCTTGAACACTGAAGCTTTCTTT.

This sequence joins TRBV7-9 and TRBJ2-1, with TRBD1 identical over 7 bases. CDR3 size: 15 residues. Germline V gene data show CDR1 as SEHNR and CDR2 as FQNEAQ (reference sequence). J lost 2 bases, V lost 5 bases, and 6 bases had no gene match. Written as DNA, the CDR3 is TGTGCCAGCAGCGGAGCGCAGGGGGCCTACAATGAGCAGTTCTTC. Its translation: CASSGAQGAYNEQFF.

This chain uses TRBV18 with TRBJ1-2, with unresolved D. Trimming stripped 0 bases from V and 4 bases from J, with 12 bases between. The germline V gene has CDR1 KGHSH and CDR2 LQKENI. This CDR3 has 15 residues. CDR3: CASSPPAATFYGYTF. CDR3 DNA sequence: TGTGCCAGCTCACCACCGGCGGCTACCTTCTATGGCTACACCTTC.

The genes are TRBV7-9 and TRBJ1-1; D ambiguous. Trimming took off 2 bases at V and 1 base at J, with 5 bases between the two ends. Germline values: CDR1 SEHNR, CDR2 FQNEAQ (reference sequence). This CDR3 spans 13 amino acids. In nucleotides, the CDR3 is TGTGCCAGCAGCTTAAGCGAGAACACTGAAGCTTTCTTT. Amino acid sequence: CASSLSENTEAFF.

This chain connects TRBV7-9 to TRBJ1-5; D is perhaps TRBD1 (5 bases). V was clipped by 0 bases and J by 5 bases, with 8 bases between them. Per germline, CDR1 SEHNR and CDR2 FQNEAQ (reference sequence). CDR3 length: 14 amino acids. The CDR3 sequence: CASSLAGGHQPQHF. CDR3 nucleotide sequence: TGTGCCAGCAGCTTAGCGGGGGGTCATCAGCCCCAGCATTTT.

The genes are TRBV6-5 and TRBJ2-7; TRBD1 might be the D (6 bases). Germline lookup yields CDR1 MNHEY and CDR2 SVGAGI. There are 15 residues in the CDR3. V lost 10 bases, J lost 0 bases, and 19 bases lay in between. In DNA form, the CDR3 reads TGTGCCACCACAGCTAGGGGGAGAGCCTCCTACGAGCAGTACTTC. Translated, it gives CATTARGRASYEQYF.

This clone occurred many times. This chain uses TRBV11-3 with TRBJ2-3; 14 nucleotides align to TRBD2. CDR3 length: 18 amino acids. The germline V gene encodes CDR1 SGHNT and CDR2 YENEEA. The V and J ends lost 4 bases and 2 bases, in that order; junction bases with no gene match: 8. The CDR3 DNA sequence: TGTGCCAGCAGCTCCCTCGGGACTAGCGGGAGTATCACAGATACGCAGTATTTT. Its translation is CASSSLGTSGSITDTQYF.

The V gene is TRBV28, the J gene TRBJ2-7; TRBD1 matches at 7 bases. Germline V gene sequence: CDR1 MDHEN, CDR2 SYDVKM. V was clipped by 10 bases and J by 3 bases; unmatched bases: 6. The CDR3 is 12 residues long. The CDR3, as DNA: TGTGCCACCGAACAGGGGAACTACGAGCAGTACTTC. This codes for CATEQGNYEQYF.

The chain recombines TRBV27 with TRBJ1-1; D gene uncertain. Deletions cut 2 bases from V and 4 bases from J, with 8 bases between. The CDR3 sequence is 13 residues long. Germline-derived CDR1 and CDR2 are MNHEY and SMNVEV (reference sequence). The CDR3 DNA follows: TGTGCCAGCAGTTTAGCGGGGAGCACTGAAGCTTTCTTT. Amino acids: CASSLAGSTEAFF.

V gene TRBV27 combines with J gene TRBJ2-1, with 12 positions matching TRBD2. The germline V gene encodes CDR1 MNHEY and CDR2 SMNVEV (reference sequence). The CDR3 consists of 17 residues. Trimming took 1 base from V and 4 from J; bases not matched to a gene: 5. The CDR3 protein is CASSLWGLAGGYNEQFF. CDR3 nucleotides: TGTGCCAGCAGTTTATGGGGACTAGCGGGCGGATACAATGAGCAGTTCTTC.

This clone was counted a few times. The chain links TRBV15 to TRBJ1-3; 7 bases line up with TRBD1. Germline V lookup: CDR1 LNHNV, CDR2 YYDKDF (reference sequence). CDR3 size: 18 residues. V shed 0 bases and J 0 bases; nucleotides not matched to a gene: 8. In DNA, the CDR3 is TGTGCCACCAGCAGAGATCAGGGCAGGGGGTTCTCTGGAAACACCATATATTTT. Translated, it gives CATSRDQGRGFSGNTIYF.

CDR3 sequence: CAWSSPETQYF. In DNA, the CDR3 is TGTGCCTGGAGTAGCCCGGAGACCCAGTACTTC. The J gene is TRBJ2-5, the V gene TRBV30; no clear D. From germline, CDR1 is GTSNPN and CDR2 SVGIG (reference sequence). There are 11 residues in the CDR3. The germline V and J ends were trimmed by 2 bases and 5 bases, with 6 bases remaining between them. Based on the CDR3 plus reference TRBV30 and TRBJ2-5, the full variable domain is SQTIHQWPATLVQPVGSPLSLECTVEGTSNPNLYWYRQAAGRGLQLLFYSVGIGQISSEVPQNLSASRPQDRQFILSSKKLLLSDSGFYLCAWSSPETQYFGPGTRLLVL.

The rearrangement uses TRBV19 and TRBJ1-1, with D possibly TRBD1 on 5 matching bases. CDR1 is LNHDA, CDR2 SQIVND, per germline (reference sequence). CDR3 size: 14 residues. The V and J ends lost 6 bases and 4 bases respectively, with 15 bases between them. The CDR3 DNA reads TGTGCCAGTAGACCCCAGCAGGGTGGCACTGAAGCTTTCTTT. Protein product: CASRPQQGGTEAFF.

This rearrangement joins TRBV5-6 to TRBJ1-1; D unclear. This CDR3 contains 14 residues. The germline V and J ends were trimmed by 0 bases and 4 bases, with 10 bases remaining between them. Germline loops: CDR1 SGHDT, CDR2 YYEEEE. CDR3 in DNA: TGTGCCAGCAGCTTGGAGGTGGAGGGCACTGAAGCTTTCTTT. Translating gives CASSLEVEGTEAFF.

The chain uses TRBV5-8 and TRBJ1-4; 7 bases are shared with TRBD1. The CDR3 loop spans 14 amino acids. With V trimmed by 0 bases and J by 7 bases, 3 bases remained unmatched. Germline lookup yields CDR1 SGHTS and CDR2 YDEGEE. CDR3 in DNA: TGTGCCAGCAGCTTGGGAGGGGGCGGTGAAAAACTGTTTTTT. It specifies CASSLGGGGEKLFF.

The V call is TRBV19, the J call TRBJ2-2; TRBD2 matches 9 bases. Looked up from germline, CDR1 is LNHDA and CDR2 is SQIVND (reference sequence). CDR3 size: 15 residues. Unmatched junction bases numbered 8, after V lost 6 bases and J lost 6 bases. The CDR3 reads CASSPSGEAAGELFF. The CDR3 bases are TGTGCCAGTAGCCCTAGCGGGGAGGCTGCCGGGGAGCTGTTTTTT.